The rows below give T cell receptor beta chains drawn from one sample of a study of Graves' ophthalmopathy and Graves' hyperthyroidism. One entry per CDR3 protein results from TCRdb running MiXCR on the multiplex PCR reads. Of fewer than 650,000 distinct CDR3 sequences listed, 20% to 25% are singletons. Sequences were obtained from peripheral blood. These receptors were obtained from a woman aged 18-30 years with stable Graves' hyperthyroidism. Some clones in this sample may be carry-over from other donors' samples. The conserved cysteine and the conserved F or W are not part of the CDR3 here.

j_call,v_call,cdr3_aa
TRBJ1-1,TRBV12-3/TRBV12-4,ASSSYMNTEAF
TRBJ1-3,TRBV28,ASSLGVLGAPSGNTIY
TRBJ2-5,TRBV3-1,ASSQAGTRGEETQY
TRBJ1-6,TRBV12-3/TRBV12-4,ASRDDNSPLH
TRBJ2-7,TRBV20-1,SARPWGHEQY
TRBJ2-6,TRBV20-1,SARTHPGANVLT
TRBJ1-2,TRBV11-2,ASSLILGRNYGYT
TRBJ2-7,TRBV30,AWSALAYEQY
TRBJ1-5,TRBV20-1,SARDRERQPQH
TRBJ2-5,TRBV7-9,AISQGGGETQY
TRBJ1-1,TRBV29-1,SVGGTGAEAF
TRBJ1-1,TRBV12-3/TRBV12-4,ASSRYQGAEAF
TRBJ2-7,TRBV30,AWSAGTGVDEQY
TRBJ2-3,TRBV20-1,SAPPLRGERTDTQY
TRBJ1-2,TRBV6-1,ASSGLTGGYGYT
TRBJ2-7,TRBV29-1,SVAERNSYEQY
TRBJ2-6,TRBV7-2,ASSLGSGRPYNVLT
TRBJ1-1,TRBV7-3,ASTQGTLNTEAF
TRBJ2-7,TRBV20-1,SASGQGNEQY
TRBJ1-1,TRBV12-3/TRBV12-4,ASSSGQIYTEAF
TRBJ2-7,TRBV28,ASRRDRGHWEQY
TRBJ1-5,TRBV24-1,ATSDSGYYQPQH
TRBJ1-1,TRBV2,ASNRHYRGQNTEAF
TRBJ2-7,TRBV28,ASSFSQGTY
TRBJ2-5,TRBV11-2,ASSPMDRGEETQY
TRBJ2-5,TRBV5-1,ASSSGQWRETQY
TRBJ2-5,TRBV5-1,ASSLLAGGAETQY
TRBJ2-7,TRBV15,ATSRVWRGAPEQY
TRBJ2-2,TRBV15,ATFSGGTTGELF
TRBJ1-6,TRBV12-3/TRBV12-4,ASSLGQDNSPLH
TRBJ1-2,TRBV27,ASSARGLYGYT
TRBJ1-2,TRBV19,ASNLHDRGTIRYGYT
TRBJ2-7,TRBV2,ASSDGETYEQY
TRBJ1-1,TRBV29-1,SVGGRASTEAF
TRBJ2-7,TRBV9,ASSTGTSGADEQY
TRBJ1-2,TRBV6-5,ASRNGAYGYT
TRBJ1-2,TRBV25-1,ASSDLKQGPSNYGYT
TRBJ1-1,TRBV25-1,ASSDQGLITEAF
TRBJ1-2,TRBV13,ASSTPGQDYGYT
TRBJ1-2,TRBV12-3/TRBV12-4,ASSLRVRYGYT
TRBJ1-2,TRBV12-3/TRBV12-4,ASSPRERSLPNYGYT
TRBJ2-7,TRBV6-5,ASEARGGRMEY
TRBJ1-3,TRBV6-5,ASSYLDSGNTIY
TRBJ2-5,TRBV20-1,SASGGSQETQY
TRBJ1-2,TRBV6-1,ASSGDRVQMGYGYT
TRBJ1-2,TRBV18,ASSPTTSYGYT
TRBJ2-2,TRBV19,ASSTYRANTGELF
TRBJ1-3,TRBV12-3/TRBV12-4,ASSLDRVGGNTIY
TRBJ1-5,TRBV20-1,SATRPDQPQH
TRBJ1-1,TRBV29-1,SVGGQGTEAF
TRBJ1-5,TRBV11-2,ASSRGREPQH